The 28 T cell receptor beta chains presented below share a single source sample, sequenced in a study of blood T cell repertoires in COVID-19. Clones were sequenced by immunoSEQ multiplex PCR, and TCRdb holds only the in-frame ones, with some missing. Of about 250,000 clones in the sample, around 87% were seen once. Sequencing was carried out using PBMCs or T cells enriched from blood (not recorded which). All receptors come from a young woman who had recovered from COVID-19.

V usage is TRBV7-9 and J usage is TRBJ2-7; TRBD2 aligns across 7 bases. Germline V CDR1 and CDR2: SEHNR, FQNEAQ (reference sequence). This CDR3 is built from 14 residues. V dropped 1 base and J dropped 3; count of bases not matched to a gene: 3. The DNA of the CDR3 is TGTGCCAGCAGCTTAGGTGGGGAGGGCTACGAGCAGTACTTC. Translating it yields CASSLGGEGYEQYF.

J is TRBJ1-5 and V is TRBV3-1 (or the pseudogene TRBV3-2), with 7 bases that match TRBD1. The germline V gene encodes CDR1 LGHDT and CDR2 YNNKEL (reference sequence). The CDR3 has 13 residues. V lost 5 bases to trimming and J lost 4 bases; unmatched junction nucleotides: 2. The CDR3 here is CASSDRVNQPQHF. CDR3 sequence (DNA): TGTGCCAGCAGCGACAGGGTTAATCAGCCCCAGCATTTT.

The chain recombines TRBV18 with TRBJ2-1, with no clear D. The CDR3 consists of 14 residues. CDR1 is KGHSH and CDR2 is LQKENI in the germline V gene. The V end lost 0 bases, the J end lost 5 bases, and 8 bases lay between the germline ends. The CDR3 DNA reads as TGTGCCAGCTCACCACCTATCAGGAACAATGAGCAGTTCTTC. The encoded protein is CASSPPIRNNEQFF. The full variable domain, its missing parts supplied by reference TRBV18 and TRBJ2-1, is NAGVMQNPRHLVRRRGQEARLRCSPMKGHSHVYWYRQLPEEGLKFMVYLQKENIIDESGMPKERFSAEFPKEGPSILRIQQVVRGDSAAYFCASSPPIRNNEQFFGPGTRLTVL.

The V call is TRBV18, the J call TRBJ1-1; D is possibly TRBD1 (6 bases). Deletions cut 6 bases from V and 8 bases from J, with 13 bases between. CDR1 is KGHSH, CDR2 LQKENI, per germline. The CDR3 length is 12 residues. The CDR3, as DNA: TGTGCCAGCTCGACCGGGACAATAGAAGCTTTCTTT. Translated, it gives CASSTGTIEAFF.

This chain uses TRBV28 with TRBJ1-4, with 7 positions matching TRBD1. The junction had 9 bases not matched to a gene; V was cut back by 7 bases and J by 4 bases. The CDR3 is 15 residues long. Germline V gives CDR1 MDHEN, CDR2 SYDVKM. Written as DNA, the CDR3 is TGTGCCAGCAACCTACGGGACAGTTATAATGAAAAACTGTTTTTT. The encoded protein is CASNLRDSYNEKLFF. The variable domain in full, completed from reference TRBV28 and TRBJ1-4, reads DVKVTQSSRYLVKRTGEKVFLECVQDMDHENMFWYRQDPGLGLRLIYFSYDVKMKEKGDIPEGYSVSREKKERFSLILESASTNQTSMYLCASNLRDSYNEKLFFGSGTQLSVL.

This clone was seen a few times. The V call is TRBV7-9, the J call TRBJ2-3; TRBD2 agrees at 9 bases. The CDR3 contains 13 residues. Trimming at V came to 8 bases and at J to 0 bases, leaving 0 bases not matched to a gene. Germline CDR1 and CDR2: SEHNR and FQNEAQ (reference sequence). CDR3 in DNA: TGTGCCAGCGCGGGGGGGAGCACAGATACGCAGTATTTT. This codes for CASAGGSTDTQYF. The full variable domain, rest sourced from reference TRBV7-9 and TRBJ2-3, is DTGVSQNPRHKITKRGQNVTFRCDPISEHNRLYWYRQTLGQGPEFLTYFQNEAQLEKSRLLSDRFSAERPKGSFSTLEIQRTEQGDSAMYLCASAGGSTDTQYFGPGTRLTVL.

V gene TRBV7-2 combines with J gene TRBJ2-1; possibly TRBD2 for D (6 bases). The V end lost 4 bases, the J end lost 12 bases, and 16 bases lay between the germline ends. The CDR3 loop spans 13 amino acids. Germline CDR1 reads SGHTA; CDR2 reads FQGNSA. DNA for the CDR3: TGTGCCAGCAGCTCCTTCGGGGGATGGGGGCAGTTCTTC. This codes for CASSSFGGWGQFF.

This CDR3 reads CASSEGGQGNGYTF. As DNA, the CDR3 is TGTGCCAGCAGTGAAGGGGGACAGGGGAATGGCTACACCTTC. The chain uses TRBV6-1 and TRBJ1-2, with 10 bases that match TRBD1. Looked up from germline, CDR1 is MNHNS and CDR2 is SASEGT. The CDR3 spans 14 residues. V gave up 1 base and J gave up 6 bases; unmatched junction bases: 2.

As for this clone: Relative to the germline gene, one junction end is altered; a read error may explain this. V usage is TRBV7-9 and J usage is TRBJ2-7; D uncertain. The CDR3 is made up of 14 amino acids. Germline V gene data show CDR1 as SEHNR and CDR2 as FQNEAQ (reference sequence). Written as DNA, the CDR3 is TGTGCCAGCAGCCGCCCCGATGGCTCCAACGAGCAGTACTTC. Encoded protein: CASSRPDGSNEQYF.

The chain recombines TRBV5-3 with TRBJ1-1; 7 bases are shared with TRBD1. TRBV5-3 is labeled an ORF, and its function is uncertain. This CDR3 region has 17 residues. The V and J ends lost 0 bases and 0 bases, in that order; junction bases with no gene match: 8. The DNA of the CDR3 is TGTGCCAGAAGCTTGGATCCGGACAGGCCACTGAACACTGAAGCTTTCTTT. It specifies CARSLDPDRPLNTEAFF.

On this clone itself: A read error may produce the germline difference seen at one junction end. This rearrangement joins TRBV10-3 to TRBJ1-2; TRBD1 matches 7 bases. Germline CDR1 is ENHRY and CDR2 is SYGVKD. The CDR3 length is 13 residues. The CDR3, as DNA: TGTGCCGTCAGACGGCAGGGGGACTATGGCTACACCTTC. This translates into CAVRRQGDYGYTF.

The V gene is TRBV2, the J gene TRBJ1-6, with TRBD1 matching 10 bases. Germline V lookup: CDR1 SNHLY, CDR2 FYNNEI. The V gene end was trimmed by 6 bases and the J gene end by 0 bases; junction bases not matched to a gene: 8. The CDR3 is 18 amino acids. The CDR3 region is CASSLRDRGYSYNSPLHF. The CDR3 region has the DNA TGTGCCAGCAGCCTCCGGGACAGGGGATACTCCTATAATTCACCCCTCCACTTT.

The chain recombines TRBV5-1 with TRBJ2-2; 7 bases fit TRBD1. CDR3 length equals 15 residues. With 4 bases clipped from V and 3 bases from J, the junction kept 6 bases outside the gene matches. Germline CDR1 is SGHRS and CDR2 is YFSETQ. The CDR3 region is CASSRGQADTGELFF. DNA for the CDR3: TGCGCCAGCAGCAGAGGACAGGCCGACACCGGGGAGCTGTTTTTT.

The V and J genes are TRBV2 and TRBJ1-6, with TRBD1 as a possible D gene (5 bases). V gave up 3 bases and J gave up 5 bases, with 11 bases separating them. The germline V gene has CDR1 SNHLY and CDR2 FYNNEI. The CDR3 is 15 residues long. CDR3 sequence reads: CASSELDSHNSPLHF. For the CDR3, the DNA is TGTGCCAGCAGTGAGCTCGACAGCCATAATTCACCCCTCCACTTT.

This chain's CDR3 is CAISPRGYEQYF. DNA for the CDR3: TGTGCCATCAGTCCACGAGGCTACGAGCAGTACTTC. This chain connects TRBV10-3 to TRBJ2-7; D gene unclear. The CDR3 has 12 amino acids. In germline, CDR1 is ENHRY, CDR2 SYGVKD. V was cut by 5 bases and J by 3 bases, with 8 bases left in between.

This rearrangement joins TRBV29-1 to TRBJ1-1, with D hard to call. The CDR3 loop spans 13 amino acids. Germline CDR1 and CDR2: SQVTM and ANQGSEA. Trimming cost V 3 bases and J 2 bases, with 10 bases left between them. CDR3 protein: CSVEEDRNTEAFF. Written as DNA, the CDR3 is TGCAGCGTTGAGGAGGACCGCAACACTGAAGCTTTCTTT.

This chain uses TRBV5-1 with TRBJ1-6; 10 bases are a match to TRBD1. Unmatched junction bases numbered 3, after V lost 0 bases and J lost 9 bases. CDR1 is SGHRS and CDR2 is YFSETQ in the germline V gene. This CDR3 has 15 residues. CDR3 in amino acids: CASSLEGQGSSPLHF. DNA for the CDR3: TGCGCCAGCAGCTTGGAGGGACAGGGGAGTTCACCCCTCCACTTT.

J is TRBJ1-1 and V is TRBV9; D uncertain. The germline V and J ends were trimmed by 3 bases and 1 base, with 13 bases remaining between them. This CDR3 has 15 residues. Germline CDR1 reads SGDLS; CDR2 reads YYNGEE. Written as DNA, the CDR3 is TGTGCCAGCAGCGCCGCTCCGCACTCGAACACTGAAGCTTTCTTT. Encoded protein: CASSAAPHSNTEAFF.

The chain has TRBV4-1 and TRBJ1-1; D might be TRBD1 (5 bases). Trimming stripped 1 base from V and 5 bases from J, with 11 bases between. This CDR3 is 14 amino acids long. CDR1 MGHRA and CDR2 YSYEKL come from the germline V gene. The CDR3 nucleotides read TGCGCCAGCAGCCAAGCAGGGTTGGGGACTGAAGCTTTCTTT. Encoded protein: CASSQAGLGTEAFF.

As regards this clone: This CDR3 is also generated by other DNA sequences in the sample. The V call is TRBV7-3, the J call TRBJ1-1; possible D gene TRBD1, 5 bases. V gave up 5 bases and J gave up 2 bases, with 9 bases separating them. The germline CDR1 and CDR2 sequences are SGHTA and FQGTGA. The CDR3 spans 13 residues. The DNA for the CDR3 is TGTGCCAGCAGCCCCCAGGGTAACACTGAAGCTTTCTTT. Its translation: CASSPQGNTEAFF.

The chain couples TRBV30 to TRBJ2-1, with 11 bases matching TRBD2. Unmatched junction bases numbered 5, after V lost 8 bases and J lost 8 bases. This CDR3 spans 12 amino acids. CDR1 GTSNPN and CDR2 SVGIG come from the germline V gene (reference sequence). The CDR3 loop reads CAVVAGGDEQFF. CDR3 coding DNA: TGTGCCGTTGTAGCGGGGGGGGATGAGCAGTTCTTC.

With regard to this clone: The sample carries other DNA sequences with the same CDR3. V gene TRBV6-5 combines with J gene TRBJ1-2; possibly TRBD1 for D (6 bases). Germline CDR1 and CDR2: MNHEY and SVGAGI. The V end lost 0 bases, the J end lost 8 bases, and 13 bases lay between the germline ends. The CDR3 spans 14 residues. The CDR3 spells CASSYSAGASGYTF. CDR3 DNA: TGTGCCAGCAGTTACTCAGCAGGGGCGTCCGGCTACACCTTC.

This chain joins TRBV7-4 and TRBJ2-7, with a possible D match to TRBD2 (7 bases). CDR1 and CDR2 (germline): SGHVT, SQSDAQ. CDR3 length: 14 residues. Trimming removed 2 bases from V and 4 bases from J, with 12 bases in between. The CDR3 nucleotides read TGTGCCAGCAGCTTAACGGGGGGCTATTACGAGCAGTACTTC. Translation: CASSLTGGYYEQYF. Using reference TRBV7-4 and TRBJ2-7 for the parts outside the CDR3, the full variable domain is GAGVSQSPRYKVAKRGRDVALRCDSISGHVTLYWYRQTLGQGSEVLTYSQSDAQRDKSGRPSGRFSAERPERSVSTLKIQRTEQGDSAVYLCASSLTGGYYEQYFGPGTRLTVT.

The chain uses TRBV5-5 and TRBJ1-5; D gene uncertain. The CDR3 contains 15 residues. The V end lost 4 bases, the J end lost 4 bases, and 15 bases lay between the germline ends. Germline V gives CDR1 SGHKS, CDR2 YYEKEE (reference sequence). The CDR3 is CASSGYLGGNQPQHF. The CDR3 nucleotides read TGTGCCAGCAGCGGCTACTTAGGAGGGAATCAGCCCCAGCATTTT. Using reference TRBV5-5 and TRBJ1-5 for the parts outside the CDR3, the full variable domain is DAGVTQSPTHLIKTRGQQVTLRCSPISGHKSVSWYQQVLGQGPQFIFQYYEKEERGRGNFPDRFSARQFPNYSSELNVNALLLGDSALYLCASSGYLGGNQPQHFGDGTRLSIL.

V gene TRBV16 combines with J gene TRBJ2-1, with 7 bases matching TRBD2. Germline trimming cut 0 bases from V and 10 bases from J; bases unmatched to any gene: 6. The CDR3 extends over 14 amino acids. CDR1 is KGHSY, CDR2 FQNENV, per germline. The CDR3 DNA reads TGTGCCAGCAGCCAATCGGGCCGGGGGGAAGAGCAGTTCTTC. It yields the protein CASSQSGRGEEQFF.

The rearrangement joins TRBV6-5 to TRBJ1-2; D is unresolved. Trimming shortened V by 5 bases and J by 4 bases, and 14 bases separated the two germline ends. The CDR3 extends over 14 amino acids. Germline CDR1 reads MNHEY; CDR2 reads SVGAGI. The CDR3 DNA reads TGTGCCAGCAGTACGGACGGACGGGGCTATGGCTACACCTTC. Translating gives CASSTDGRGYGYTF.

The chain combines TRBV10-2 with TRBJ2-7; TRBD1 aligns across 9 bases. With V trimmed by 6 bases and J by 3 bases, 9 bases remained unmatched. The CDR3 consists of 15 residues. CDR1 and CDR2 (germline): WSHSY, SAAADI. CDR3 nucleotide sequence: TGCGCCAGCAGGTCCTCCGGGACAGGGCTCTACGAGCAGTACTTC. This sequence encodes CASRSSGTGLYEQYF.

This chain joins TRBV3-1 (or the pseudogene TRBV3-2) and TRBJ1-3; 7 bases are a match to TRBD1. This CDR3 spans 14 amino acids. V lost 7 bases and J lost 5; bases outside the gene matches: 8. Germline loops: CDR1 LGHDT, CDR2 YNNKEL (reference sequence). As DNA, the CDR3 is TGTGCCAGCACCAACAGGGGATCAAGAAACACCATATATTTT. Amino acid sequence: CASTNRGSRNTIYF.